A selection of T cell receptor beta chains follows, all from one sample in a study of blood T cell repertoires in COVID-19. Only in-frame clones appear in the TCRdb table, and some are missing; sequencing was by immunoSEQ multiplex PCR. The data hold 150,000 to 250,000 clones, with around four fifths observed a single time. Sequencing used PBMCs or T cells enriched from blood (not recorded which). These receptors were obtained from a man aged 35-49 years who had recovered from COVID-19. CDR3s include the opening cysteine and the closing phenylalanine or tryptophan. The order of the fields is J gene, V gene, D gene, clone size, CDR3 protein, CDR3 DNA. The D gene is left open where the match is weak. Expanded clones get a size class; other rows say once, few or many, or leave the size out.

TRBJ1-2 TRBV7-3 NA NA CASSPSNLGRWGYTF TGTGCCAGCAGCCCGTCCAATCTGGGGCGATGGGGCTACACCTTC
TRBJ2-2 TRBV11-2 NA NA CASKKEGPGTGELFF TGTGCCAGCAAGAAGGAGGGCCCCGGCACCGGGGAGCTGTTTTTT
TRBJ1-3 TRBV7-6 NA NA CASSLDTGNTIYF TGTGCCAGCAGCTTAGACACTGGAAACACCATATATTTT
TRBJ2-1 TRBV28 NA few CASSTLPARKYNEQFF TGTGCCAGCAGCACGCTCCCAGCGAGGAAATACAATGAGCAGTTCTTC
TRBJ1-6 TRBV7-9 TRBD1 NA CASSLSTGGNSPLHF TGTGCCAGCAGCTTATCAACAGGGGGTAATTCACCCCTCCACTTT
TRBJ2-7 TRBV19 TRBD2 NA CASRRQGGLAGAYEQYF TGTGCCAGCAGGCGGCAGGGGGGACTAGCGGGAGCCTACGAGCAGTACTTC
TRBJ2-1 TRBV2 NA NA CASRRDSSSYNEQFF TGTGCCAGCAGAAGGGACTCCAGCTCCTACAATGAGCAGTTCTTC
TRBJ2-3 TRBV29-1 NA few CSVVRDSSTDTQYF TGCAGCGTTGTGCGGGACAGTAGCACAGATACGCAGTATTTT
TRBJ2-3 TRBV2 TRBD2 NA CAGGLAVSTDTQYF TGTGCCGGGGGACTAGCGGTTAGCACAGATACGCAGTATTTT
TRBJ1-1 TRBV6-5 NA NA CASSYGQTNTEAFF TGTGCCAGCAGTTACGGGCAGACGAACACTGAAGCTTTCTTT
TRBJ2-5 TRBV12-3/TRBV12-4 TRBD2 NA CASRVAGETQYF TGTGCCAGCAGAGTAGCGGGAGAGACCCAGTACTTC
TRBJ1-2 TRBV10-3 NA few CAISLQGGNGYTF TGTGCCATCAGCCTCCAGGGCGGGAATGGCTACACCTTC
TRBJ2-2 TRBV5-1 TRBD1 NA CASSLARGQGGTGELFF TGCGCCAGCAGCTTGGCCAGAGGACAGGGAGGCACCGGGGAGCTGTTTTTT
TRBJ2-5 TRBV14 TRBD2 NA CASSPGGTSGPETQYF TGTGCCAGCAGCCCCGGTGGGACTAGCGGGCCAGAGACCCAGTACTTC
TRBJ2-7 TRBV5-1 TRBD2 NA CASSTGTTDAGEQYF TGCGCCAGCAGCACCGGGACTACGGACGCGGGGGAGCAGTACTTC
TRBJ1-2 TRBV11-2 NA once CASSLPAAYGYTF TGTGCCAGCAGCTTACCCGCGGCCTATGGCTACACCTTC
TRBJ1-2 TRBV6-5 NA NA CASSYSKGLYDYTF TGTGCCAGCAGTTACTCGAAGGGGTTGTATGACTACACCTTC
TRBJ1-5 TRBV18 TRBD1 NA CASSPPGQGDQPQHF TGTGCCAGCTCACCACCCGGACAGGGGGATCAGCCCCAGCATTTT
TRBJ2-7 TRBV27 NA NA CASSLARGYEQYF TGTGCCAGCAGTTTAGCTAGAGGGTACGAGCAGTACTTC